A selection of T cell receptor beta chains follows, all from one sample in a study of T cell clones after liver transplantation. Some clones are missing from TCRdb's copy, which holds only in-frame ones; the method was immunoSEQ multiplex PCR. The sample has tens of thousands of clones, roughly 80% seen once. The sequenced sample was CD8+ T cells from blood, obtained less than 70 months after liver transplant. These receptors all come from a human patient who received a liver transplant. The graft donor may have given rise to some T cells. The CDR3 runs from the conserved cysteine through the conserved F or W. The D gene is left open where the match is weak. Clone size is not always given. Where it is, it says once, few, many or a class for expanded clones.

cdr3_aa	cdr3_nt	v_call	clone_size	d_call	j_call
CASSSMDRGASTEAFF	TGCGCCAGCAGCTCGATGGACAGGGGGGCGAGTACTGAAGCTTTCTTT	TRBV5-1	.	TRBD1	TRBJ1-1
CASSIRAGHDEQFF	TGTGCCAGTAGTATTAGGGCAGGCCACGATGAGCAGTTCTTC	TRBV19	.	.	TRBJ2-1
CASSLARDRGHEQYF	TGTGCCAGCAGCTTAGCCCGGGACAGGGGCCACGAGCAGTACTTC	TRBV11-2	.	TRBD1	TRBJ2-7
CASSLGVLYNEQFF	TGTGCCAGCAGCCTGGGGGTCCTCTACAATGAGCAGTTCTTC	TRBV14	few	.	TRBJ2-1
CASSLGPGNQPQHF	TGTGCCAGCAGCTTAGGCCCCGGAAATCAGCCCCAGCATTTT	TRBV11-2	.	.	TRBJ1-5
CAWEQGPNTEAFF	TGTGCCTGGGAGCAAGGGCCGAACACTGAAGCTTTCTTT	TRBV30	.	.	TRBJ1-1
CASRKGGGFSAGTDTQYF	TGCGCCAGCAGGAAGGGCGGGGGGTTCTCCGCTGGCACAGATACGCAGTATTTT	TRBV5-1	.	TRBD2	TRBJ2-3
CASSEEAGGVNNYGYTF	TGTGCCAGCAGTGAAGAAGCAGGGGGGGTAAATAACTATGGCTACACCTTC	TRBV6-1	.	TRBD1	TRBJ1-2
CASSVGGSEQYF	TGTGCCAGCAGCGTAGGGGGTTCCGAGCAGTACTTC	TRBV9	.	.	TRBJ2-7
CASSFVAGTDTQYF	TGTGCCAGCAGTTTCGTAGCGGGCACAGATACGCAGTATTTT	TRBV28	.	.	TRBJ2-3
CASSTTGQNNQPQHF	TGTGCCAGCAGTACGACAGGGCAAAACAATCAGCCCCAGCATTTT	TRBV6-1	.	TRBD1	TRBJ1-5
CASSRGQADNEQFF	TGCGCCAGCAGCCGGGGACAGGCCGACAATGAGCAGTTCTTC	TRBV4-1	.	TRBD1	TRBJ2-1
CAWSEGGKGSTEAFF	TGTGCCTGGAGTGAGGGGGGCAAAGGTAGCACTGAAGCTTTCTTT	TRBV30	.	.	TRBJ1-1
CASSQDPGLSNQPQHF	TGCGCCAGCAGCCAAGATCCAGGACTTAGCAATCAGCCCCAGCATTTT	TRBV4-1	few	.	TRBJ1-5
CASSPVRRTDTQYF	TGTGCCAGCAGCCCAGTTCGGCGCACAGATACGCAGTATTTT	TRBV9	.	.	TRBJ2-3
CSVRLASSYEQYF	TGCAGCGTCCGCCTAGCCTCTTCCTACGAGCAGTACTTC	TRBV29-1	once	.	TRBJ2-7
CASSYGGPQGYTF	TGTGCCAGTAGCTACGGGGGACCCCAGGGCTACACCTTC	TRBV19	many	.	TRBJ1-2
CASSSGTIIATNEKLFF	TGTGCCAGCAGCTCGGGGACTATCATTGCAACTAATGAAAAACTGTTTTTT	TRBV11-2	.	.	TRBJ1-4
CASSKLAGLYNEQFF	TGTGCCAGCAGCAAACTAGCGGGGCTTTACAATGAGCAGTTCTTC	TRBV7-3	.	TRBD2	TRBJ2-1
CASSLSSGYGAGELFF	TGTGCCAGTAGTCTCAGTAGCGGGTACGGAGCCGGGGAGCTGTTTTTT	TRBV19	.	TRBD2	TRBJ2-2
CASSEFQGWNTQYF	TGCGCCAGCAGTGAGTTTCAGGGATGGAATACGCAGTATTTT	TRBV10-1	.	.	TRBJ2-3
CASSEYSQSSYNSPLHF	TGTGCCAGCAGTGAGTACTCCCAGAGCTCCTATAATTCACCCCTCCACTTT	TRBV2	.	.	TRBJ1-6
CASSYSGGGPNYGYTF	TGTGCCAGCAGTTACTCCGGCGGGGGACCGAACTATGGCTACACCTTC	TRBV6-5	once	.	TRBJ1-2
CASSLSDTSSYNEQFF	TGTGCCAGCAGCTTATCTGATACGAGCTCCTACAATGAGCAGTTCTTC	TRBV7-6	.	.	TRBJ2-1
CASSYGTNGEQYF	TGTGCCAGCAGCTACGGGACGAATGGCGAGCAGTACTTC	TRBV5-4	.	.	TRBJ2-7
CASSSQTDLNTEAFF	TGTGCCAGCAGCTCCCAGACAGACCTGAACACTGAAGCTTTCTTT	TRBV7-9	few	.	TRBJ1-1
CSVEGSDEAFF	TGCAGCGTTGAAGGCAGTGATGAAGCTTTCTTT	TRBV29-1	.	.	TRBJ1-1
CASSQEIRANTGELFF	TGTGCCAGCAGCCAAGAGATCAGGGCGAACACCGGGGAGCTGTTTTTT	TRBV4-2	.	.	TRBJ2-2
CASSWADTQYF	TGTGCCAGTAGTTGGGCAGATACGCAGTATTTT	TRBV19	.	.	TRBJ2-3
CASSQFPPLTGGGYTF	TGTGCCAGCAGCCAATTCCCACCCCTAACAGGTGGTGGCTACACCTTC	TRBV7-9	.	.	TRBJ1-2
CARSLPSIERHSTDTQYF	TGTGCCAGAAGCCTTCCTTCGATCGAGCGTCATAGCACAGATACGCAGTATTTT	TRBV7-5	.	.	TRBJ2-3
CASSLPGQGNEQFF	TGCGCCAGCAGCCTCCCGGGACAGGGGAATGAGCAGTTCTTC	TRBV4-1	.	TRBD1	TRBJ2-1
CASSVVISTDTQYF	TGTGCCAGCAGCGTGGTGATAAGCACAGATACGCAGTATTTT	TRBV7-8	few	.	TRBJ2-3
CASSPDSTEAFF	TGTGCCAGTAGTCCGGACAGCACTGAAGCTTTCTTT	TRBV19	many	.	TRBJ1-1
CASSFRGGTAEAFF	TGTGCCAGCAGTTTTAGGGGTGGGACAGCTGAAGCTTTCTTT	TRBV28	.	TRBD1	TRBJ1-1
CASSVGVGSSYEQYF	TGTGCCAGCAGCGTAGGTGTGGGAAGCTCCTACGAGCAGTACTTC	TRBV9	.	.	TRBJ2-7
CASSSPTGSYGYTF	TGTGCCAGCAGTTCCCCCACAGGATCCTATGGCTACACCTTC	TRBV27	.	.	TRBJ1-2
CSVVLQGNYGYTF	TGCAGCGTTGTCCTACAGGGCAACTATGGCTACACCTTC	TRBV29-1	.	.	TRBJ1-2
CASSPGHSYEQYF	TGCGCCAGCAGCCCGGGACACTCCTACGAGCAGTACTTC	TRBV4-1	.	.	TRBJ2-7
CASSDPGETQYF	TGCGCCAGCAGTGATCCGGGGGAGACCCAGTACTTC	TRBV10-1	.	.	TRBJ2-5
CASSPDRGSLNEQFF	TGTGCCAGTAGTCCGGACAGGGGGTCGTTGAATGAGCAGTTCTTC	TRBV19	.	TRBD1	TRBJ2-1
CASSSSTTMNTEAFF	TGCGCCAGCAGTTCTTCCACGACGATGAACACTGAAGCTTTCTTT	TRBV5-1	.	.	TRBJ1-1
CASSPPTASSGNTIYF	TGCGCCAGCAGCCCACCGACCGCTAGCTCTGGAAACACCATATATTTT	TRBV4-1	.	.	TRBJ1-3
CSGRGGAGYTF	TGCAGCGGGCGAGGAGGAGCTGGCTACACCTTC	TRBV29-1	few	.	TRBJ1-2